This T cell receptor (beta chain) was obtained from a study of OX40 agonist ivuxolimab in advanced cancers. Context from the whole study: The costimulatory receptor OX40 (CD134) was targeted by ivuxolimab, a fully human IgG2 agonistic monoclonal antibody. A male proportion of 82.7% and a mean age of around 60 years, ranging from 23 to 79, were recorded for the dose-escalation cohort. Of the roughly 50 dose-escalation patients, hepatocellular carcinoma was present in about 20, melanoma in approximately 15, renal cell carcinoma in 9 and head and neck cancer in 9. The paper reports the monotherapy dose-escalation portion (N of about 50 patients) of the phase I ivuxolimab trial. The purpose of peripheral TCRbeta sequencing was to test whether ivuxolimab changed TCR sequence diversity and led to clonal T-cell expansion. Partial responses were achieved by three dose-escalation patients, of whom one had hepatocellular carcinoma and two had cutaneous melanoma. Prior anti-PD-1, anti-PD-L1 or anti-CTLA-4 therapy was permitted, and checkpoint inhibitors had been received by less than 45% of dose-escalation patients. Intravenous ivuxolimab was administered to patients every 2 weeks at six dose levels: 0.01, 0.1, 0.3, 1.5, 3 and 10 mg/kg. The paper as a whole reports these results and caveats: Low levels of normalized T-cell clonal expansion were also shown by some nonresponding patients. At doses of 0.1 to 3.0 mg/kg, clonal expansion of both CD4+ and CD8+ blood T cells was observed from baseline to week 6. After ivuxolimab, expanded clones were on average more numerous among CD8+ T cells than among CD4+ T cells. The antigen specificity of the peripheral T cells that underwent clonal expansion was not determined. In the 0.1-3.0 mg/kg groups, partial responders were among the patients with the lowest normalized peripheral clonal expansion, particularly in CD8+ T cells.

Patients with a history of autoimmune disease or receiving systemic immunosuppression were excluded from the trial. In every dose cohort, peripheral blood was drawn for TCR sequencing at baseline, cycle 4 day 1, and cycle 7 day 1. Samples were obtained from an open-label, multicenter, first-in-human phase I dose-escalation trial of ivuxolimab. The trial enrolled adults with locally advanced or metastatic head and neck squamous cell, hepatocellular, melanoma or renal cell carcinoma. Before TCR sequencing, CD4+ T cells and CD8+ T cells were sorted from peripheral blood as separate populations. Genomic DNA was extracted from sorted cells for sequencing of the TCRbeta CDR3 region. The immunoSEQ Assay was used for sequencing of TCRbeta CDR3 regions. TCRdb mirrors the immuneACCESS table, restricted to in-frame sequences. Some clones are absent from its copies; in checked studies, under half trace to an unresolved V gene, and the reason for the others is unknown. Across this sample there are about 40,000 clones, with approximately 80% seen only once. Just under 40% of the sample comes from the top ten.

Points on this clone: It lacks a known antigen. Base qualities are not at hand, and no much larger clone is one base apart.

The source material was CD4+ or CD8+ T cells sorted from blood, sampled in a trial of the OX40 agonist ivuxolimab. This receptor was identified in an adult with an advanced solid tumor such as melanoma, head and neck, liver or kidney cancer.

In nucleotides, the sequence is TGTGCCAGCAGCCCGGTACAGGGGACCTACGAGCAGTACTTC. This is translated as CASSPVQGTYEQYF. This chain is built from TRBV5-4 and TRBJ2-7; TRBD1 lines up with 7 middle nucleotides. The V end gives up 4 bases and the J end 2 bases, leaving 6 bases in the junction not matched to a gene. According to the germline V gene (reference sequence), CDR1 reads SGHNT and CDR2 reads YYREEE. The CDR3 sequence holds 14 residues, the cysteine and phenylalanine included. Only the CDR3 region is kept as DNA, spanning 42 bases read in frame from base 1.